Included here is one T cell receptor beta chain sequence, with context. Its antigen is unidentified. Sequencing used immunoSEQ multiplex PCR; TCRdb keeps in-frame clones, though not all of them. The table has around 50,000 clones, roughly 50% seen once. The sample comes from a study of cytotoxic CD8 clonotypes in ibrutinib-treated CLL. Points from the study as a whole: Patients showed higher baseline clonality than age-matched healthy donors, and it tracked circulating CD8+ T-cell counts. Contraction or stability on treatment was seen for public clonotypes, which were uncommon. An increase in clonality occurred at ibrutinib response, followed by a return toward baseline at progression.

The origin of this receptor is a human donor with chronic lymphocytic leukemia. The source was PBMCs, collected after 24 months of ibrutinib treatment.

CDR3 sequence reads: CASEDNEQFF. CDR3 coding DNA: TGTGCCAGCGAAGATAATGAGCAGTTCTTC. This chain connects TRBV28 to TRBJ2-1; no definite D call. Trimming pared 8 bases from V and 7 bases from J, leaving 6 bases between. This CDR3 has 10 residues. In germline, CDR1 is MDHEN, CDR2 SYDVKM.